Listed below are T cell receptor beta chains from one sample, sequenced in a study of cytomegalovirus exposure and HLA in healthy donors. Clones were read by immunoSEQ multiplex PCR, and TCRdb kept only the in-frame ones, dropping some. The data hold 130,000 to 150,000 clones, with around four fifths observed a single time. Specimen: PBMCs. These receptors came from a male donor in good health and CMV-seronegative. Both conserved end residues are part of each CDR3.

TRBV7-9	TRBJ1-4	CSSSLWQGISNEKLFF
TRBV5-1	TRBJ1-1	CASSLVYRMNTEAFF
TRBV6-5	TRBJ2-7	CASSYRGGRTYEQYF
TRBV7-9	TRBJ2-2	CSSSIQTSGSWTGELFF
TRBV19	TRBJ1-2	CASNRGGPDYGYTF
TRBV6-1	TRBJ2-7	CASSEGGGGYEQYF
TRBV19	TRBJ2-2	CASSIVGTGRTGELFF
TRBV5-1	TRBJ1-5	CASSPEGRWEAQHF
TRBV18	TRBJ2-2	CASSPDNFNTGELFF
TRBV28	TRBJ2-3	CASSYTSPSTDTQYF
TRBV28	TRBJ1-5	CASSFITSIARPQHF
TRBV5-1	TRBJ1-4	CASSLSAAGEKLFF
TRBV6-5	TRBJ1-5	CASSPPTGQPQHF
TRBV19	TRBJ2-1	CASSIAGGINEQFF
TRBV7-9	TRBJ2-7	CASSQMTGMDYEQYF
TRBV5-6	TRBJ1-5	CASSRLGGVDNNQPQHF
TRBV7-3	TRBJ2-5	CASSLTPPGALGETQYF
TRBV14	TRBJ2-7	CASSRHGLDYEQYF
TRBV11-2	TRBJ2-7	CASSDNYEQYF
TRBV7-3	TRBJ2-6	CASSLSGTGGSGANVLTF
TRBV7-3	TRBJ1-1	CASSLEGRATEAFF
TRBV4-1	TRBJ1-1	CASSQVIGVTEAFF
TRBV4-1	TRBJ2-4	CASSLSRRFKNIQYF
TRBV28	TRBJ1-1	CASTPRLMNTEAFF
TRBV4-1	TRBJ2-6	CASSLAGSSSGANVLTF
TRBV6-4	TRBJ2-1	CASSPGQGAVNEQFF
TRBV6-5	TRBJ2-5	CASTNSGRLGETQYF
TRBV21-1	TRBJ1-5	CASSKERSGGNQPQHF
TRBV28	TRBJ2-7	CASSWDIQGSSYEQYF
TRBV5-6	TRBJ2-7	CASSFTGTDHPQYF